This T cell receptor beta chain was sequenced during a study of CD8 T cells in ankylosing spondylitis. Study-wide results and limits: Ankylosing spondylitis blood appeared to carry a characteristic TCR beta motif of roughly 8 highly homologous variants. According to the report, clones linked to the disease were significantly enriched in matched synovial fluid samples taken from ankylosing spondylitis patients. Disease-linked clones had a CD8+ phenotype and relatively low frequency in peripheral blood.

One entry per CDR3 protein, called by TCRdb with MiXCR from the 5' RACE reads. Of 500,000 to 550,000 distinct CDR3 sequences in the sample, 10% to 15% were seen once. V lost 0 bases to trimming and J lost 0 bases; unmatched junction nucleotides: 2. The CDR3 has 15 residues. Per germline, CDR1 SGHDT and CDR2 YYEEEE. This clonotype was observed a few times. No antigen is known for it. The sequence derives from a male donor with ankylosing spondylitis. The chain joins TRBV5-6 to TRBJ1-2, with 7 positions matching TRBD1. Input material: blood, either unsorted or a sorted T cell fraction (not recorded which). CDR3 DNA: TGTGCCAGCAGCTTGGCCGGACAGGCTAACTATGGCTACACCTTC. It translates to CASSLAGQANYGYTF. Filled out from reference TRBV5-6 and TRBJ1-2, the complete variable domain reads DAGVTQSPTHLIKTRGQQVTLRCSPKSGHDTVSWYQQALGQGPQFIFQYYEEEERQRGNFPDRFSGHQFPNYSSELNVNALLLGDSALYLCASSLAGQANYGYTFGSGTRLTVV.